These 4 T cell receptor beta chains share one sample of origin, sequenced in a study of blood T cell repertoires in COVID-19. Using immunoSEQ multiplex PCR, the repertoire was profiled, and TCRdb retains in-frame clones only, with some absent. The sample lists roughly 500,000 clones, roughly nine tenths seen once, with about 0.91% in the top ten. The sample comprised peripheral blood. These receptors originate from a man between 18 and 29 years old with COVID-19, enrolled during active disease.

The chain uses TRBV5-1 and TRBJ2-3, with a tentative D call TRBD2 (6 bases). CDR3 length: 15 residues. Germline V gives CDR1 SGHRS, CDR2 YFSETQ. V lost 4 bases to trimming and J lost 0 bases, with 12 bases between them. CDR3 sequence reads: CASSPEGGSTDTQYF. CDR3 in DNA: TGCGCCAGCAGCCCCGAGGGAGGAAGCACAGATACGCAGTATTTT.

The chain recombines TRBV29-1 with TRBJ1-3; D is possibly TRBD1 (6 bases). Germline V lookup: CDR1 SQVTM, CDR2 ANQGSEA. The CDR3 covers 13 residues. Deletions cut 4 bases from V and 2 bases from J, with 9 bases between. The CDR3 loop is CSVGAGAGNTIYF. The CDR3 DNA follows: TGCAGCGTTGGTGCAGGGGCTGGAAACACCATATATTTT.

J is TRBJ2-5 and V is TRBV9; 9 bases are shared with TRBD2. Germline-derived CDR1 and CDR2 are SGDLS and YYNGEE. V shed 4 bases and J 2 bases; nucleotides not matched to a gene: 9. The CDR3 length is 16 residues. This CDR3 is CASSPSGGGAQETQYF. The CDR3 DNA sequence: TGTGCCAGCAGCCCCTCGGGCGGGGGGGCACAAGAGACCCAGTACTTC.

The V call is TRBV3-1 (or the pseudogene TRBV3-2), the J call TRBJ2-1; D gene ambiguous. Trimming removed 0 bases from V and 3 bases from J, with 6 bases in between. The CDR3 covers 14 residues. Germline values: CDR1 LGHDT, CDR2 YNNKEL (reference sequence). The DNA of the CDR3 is TGTGCCAGCAGCCAAGATATAGTCTACAATGAGCAGTTCTTC. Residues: CASSQDIVYNEQFF.